This TCR beta chain was recovered during a study of blood T cell repertoires in COVID-19. Background on the study: COVID-19 samples from acute and convalescent phases originated in the United States, Italy and Spain. T cells, B-cell-depleted T cells, or PBMCs supplied cDNA or gDNA.

Deletions cut 2 bases from V and 4 bases from J, with 17 bases between. The CDR3 has 16 residues. In germline, CDR1 is KGHSH, CDR2 LQKENI. The sample holds one count of this clone. In the source study's methods: Researchers report that nucleated cell counts were estimated from reference gene primer amplification. Using immunoSEQ multiplex PCR, the repertoire was profiled, and TCRdb retains in-frame clones only, with some absent. That table gives V, J and clone size, and the DNA gave D and trimming. Of 35,000 to 45,000 clones in the sample, approximately 86% were seen once. This chain joins TRBV18 and TRBJ1-1, with a weak D call TRBD1 (6 bases). The origin of this receptor is a man aged 40-49 years with active COVID-19. The sample comprised peripheral blood. The CDR3 DNA is TGTGCCAGCTCACCAGATACAGGGAGTATAGGCACTGAAGCTTTCTTT. It is translated as CASSPDTGSIGTEAFF. Filled out from reference TRBV18 and TRBJ1-1, the complete variable domain reads NAGVMQNPRHLVRRRGQEARLRCSPMKGHSHVYWYRQLPEEGLKFMVYLQKENIIDESGMPKERFSAEFPKEGPSILRIQQVVRGDSAAYFCASSPDTGSIGTEAFFGQGTRLTVV.